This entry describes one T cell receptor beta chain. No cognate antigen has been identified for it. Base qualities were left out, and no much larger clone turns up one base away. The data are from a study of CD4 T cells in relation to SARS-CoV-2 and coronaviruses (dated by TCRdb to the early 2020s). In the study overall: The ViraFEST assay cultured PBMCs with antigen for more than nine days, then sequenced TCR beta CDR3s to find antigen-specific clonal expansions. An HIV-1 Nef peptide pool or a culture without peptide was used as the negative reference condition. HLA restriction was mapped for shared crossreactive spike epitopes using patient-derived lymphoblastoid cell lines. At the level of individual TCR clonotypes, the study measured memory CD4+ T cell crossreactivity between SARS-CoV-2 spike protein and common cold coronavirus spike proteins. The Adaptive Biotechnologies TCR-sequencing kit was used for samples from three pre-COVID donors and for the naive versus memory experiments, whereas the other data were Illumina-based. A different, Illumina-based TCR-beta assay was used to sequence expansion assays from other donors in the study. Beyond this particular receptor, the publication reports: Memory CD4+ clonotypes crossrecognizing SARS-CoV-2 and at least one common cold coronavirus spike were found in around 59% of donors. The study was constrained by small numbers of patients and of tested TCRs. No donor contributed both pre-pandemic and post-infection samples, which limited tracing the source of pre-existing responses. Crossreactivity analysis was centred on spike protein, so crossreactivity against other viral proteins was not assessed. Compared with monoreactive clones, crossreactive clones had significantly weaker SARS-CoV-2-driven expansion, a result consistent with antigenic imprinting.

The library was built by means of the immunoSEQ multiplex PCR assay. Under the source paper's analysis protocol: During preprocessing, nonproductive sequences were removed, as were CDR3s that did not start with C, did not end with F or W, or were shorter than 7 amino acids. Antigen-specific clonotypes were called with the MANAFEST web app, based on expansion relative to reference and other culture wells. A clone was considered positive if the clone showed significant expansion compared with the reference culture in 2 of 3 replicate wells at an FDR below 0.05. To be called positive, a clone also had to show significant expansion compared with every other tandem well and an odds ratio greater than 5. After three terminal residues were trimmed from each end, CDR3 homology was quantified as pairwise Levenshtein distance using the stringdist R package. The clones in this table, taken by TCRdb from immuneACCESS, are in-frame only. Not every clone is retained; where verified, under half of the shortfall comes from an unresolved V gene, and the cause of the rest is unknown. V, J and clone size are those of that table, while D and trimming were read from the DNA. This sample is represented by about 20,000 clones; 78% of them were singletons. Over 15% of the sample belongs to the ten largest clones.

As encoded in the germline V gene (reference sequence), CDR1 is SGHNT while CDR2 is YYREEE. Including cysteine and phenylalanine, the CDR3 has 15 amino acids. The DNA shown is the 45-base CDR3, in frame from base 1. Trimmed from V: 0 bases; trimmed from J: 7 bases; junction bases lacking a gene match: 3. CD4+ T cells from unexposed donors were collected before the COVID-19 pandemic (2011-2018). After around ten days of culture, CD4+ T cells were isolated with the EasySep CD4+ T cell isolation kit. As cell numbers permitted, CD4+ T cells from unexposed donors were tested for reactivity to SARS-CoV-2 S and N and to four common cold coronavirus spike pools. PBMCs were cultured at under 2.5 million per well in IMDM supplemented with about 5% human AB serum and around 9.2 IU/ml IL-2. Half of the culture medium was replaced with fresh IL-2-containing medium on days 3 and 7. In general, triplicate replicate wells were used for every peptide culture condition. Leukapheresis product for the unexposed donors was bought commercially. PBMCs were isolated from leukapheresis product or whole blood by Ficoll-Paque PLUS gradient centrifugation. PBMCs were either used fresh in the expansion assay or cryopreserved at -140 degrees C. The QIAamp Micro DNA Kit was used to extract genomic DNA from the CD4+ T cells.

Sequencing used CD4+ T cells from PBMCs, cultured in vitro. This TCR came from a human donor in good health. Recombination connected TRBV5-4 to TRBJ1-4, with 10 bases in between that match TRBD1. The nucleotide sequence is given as TGTGCCAGCAGCTTGGCGGGACAGGGGACTGAAAAACTGTTTTTT. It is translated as CASSLAGQGTEKLFF.